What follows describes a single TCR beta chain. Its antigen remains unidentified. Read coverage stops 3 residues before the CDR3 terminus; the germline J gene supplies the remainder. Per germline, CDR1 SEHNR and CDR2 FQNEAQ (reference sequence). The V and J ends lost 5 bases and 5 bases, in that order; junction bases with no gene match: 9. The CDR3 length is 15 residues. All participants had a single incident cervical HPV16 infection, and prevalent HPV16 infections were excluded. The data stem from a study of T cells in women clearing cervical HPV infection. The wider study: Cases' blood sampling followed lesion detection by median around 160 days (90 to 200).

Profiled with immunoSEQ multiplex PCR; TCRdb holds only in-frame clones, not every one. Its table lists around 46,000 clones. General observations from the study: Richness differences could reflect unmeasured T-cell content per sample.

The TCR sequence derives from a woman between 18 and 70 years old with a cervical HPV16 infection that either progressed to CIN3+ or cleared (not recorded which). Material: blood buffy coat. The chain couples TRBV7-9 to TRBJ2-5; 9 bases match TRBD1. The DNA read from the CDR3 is TGTGCCAGCAGCACACACAGGGGGCTGCAGGAGACC. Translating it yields CASSTHRGLQET. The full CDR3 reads CASSTHRGLQETQYF. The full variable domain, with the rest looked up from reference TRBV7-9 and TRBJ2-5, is DTGVSQNPRHKITKRGQNVTFRCDPISEHNRLYWYRQTLGQGPEFLTYFQNEAQLEKSRLLSDRFSAERPKGSFSTLEIQRTEQGDSAMYLCASSTHRGLQETQYFGPGTRLLVL.